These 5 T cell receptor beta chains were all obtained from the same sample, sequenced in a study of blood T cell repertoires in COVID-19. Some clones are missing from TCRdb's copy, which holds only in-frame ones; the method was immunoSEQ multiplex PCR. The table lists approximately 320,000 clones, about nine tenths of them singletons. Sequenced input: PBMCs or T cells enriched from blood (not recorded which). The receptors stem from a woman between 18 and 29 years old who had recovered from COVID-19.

CDR3 in DNA: TGTGCCAGCAGTTTATGGTCCGTTAACTATGGCTACACCTTC. This translates into CASSLWSVNYGYTF. The chain has TRBV28 and TRBJ1-2; no definite D call. CDR1 and CDR2 from the germline V gene are MDHEN and SYDVKM. The V gene lost 0 bases and the J gene lost 1 base, with 6 bases spanning the gap. CDR3 length: 14 residues.

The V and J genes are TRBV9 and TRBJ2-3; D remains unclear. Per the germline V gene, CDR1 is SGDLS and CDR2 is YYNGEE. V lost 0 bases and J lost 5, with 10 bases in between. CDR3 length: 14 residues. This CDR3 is CASSVEPNRDTQYF. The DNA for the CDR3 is TGTGCCAGCAGCGTAGAGCCTAATAGAGATACGCAGTATTTT. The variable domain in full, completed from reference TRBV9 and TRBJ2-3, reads DSGVTQTPKHLITATGQRVTLRCSPRSGDLSVYWYQQSLDQGLQFLIQYYNGEERAKGNILERFSAQQFPDLHSELNLSSLELGDSALYFCASSVEPNRDTQYFGPGTRLTVL.

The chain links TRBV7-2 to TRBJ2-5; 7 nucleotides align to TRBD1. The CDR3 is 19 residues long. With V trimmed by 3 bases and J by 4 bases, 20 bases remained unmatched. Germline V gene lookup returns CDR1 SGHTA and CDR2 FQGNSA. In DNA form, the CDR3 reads TGTGCCAGCAGCTTCCCGAGGGGACAGTTTGGTCTTATCGGAGAGACCCAGTACTTC. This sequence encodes CASSFPRGQFGLIGETQYF.

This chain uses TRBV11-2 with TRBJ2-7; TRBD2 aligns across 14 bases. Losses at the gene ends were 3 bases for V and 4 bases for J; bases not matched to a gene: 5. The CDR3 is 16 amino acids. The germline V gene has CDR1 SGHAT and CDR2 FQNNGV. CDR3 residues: CASSFGTSGRWYEQYF. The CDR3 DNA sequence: TGTGCCAGCAGCTTCGGGACTAGCGGGAGATGGTACGAGCAGTACTTC. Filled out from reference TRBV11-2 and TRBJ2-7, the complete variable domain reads EAGVAQSPRYKIIEKRQSVAFWCNPISGHATLYWYQQILGQGPKLLIQFQNNGVVDDSQLPKDRFSAERLKGVDSTLKIQPAKLEDSAVYLCASSFGTSGRWYEQYFGPGTRLTVT.

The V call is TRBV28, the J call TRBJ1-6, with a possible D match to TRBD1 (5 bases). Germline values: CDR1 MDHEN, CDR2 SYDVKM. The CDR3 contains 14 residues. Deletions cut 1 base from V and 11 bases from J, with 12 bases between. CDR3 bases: TGTGCCAGCAGTTTATTTGGGGCCGGGCCACCCCTCCACTTT. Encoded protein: CASSLFGAGPPLHF.